The 27 T cell receptor beta chains given below trace back to one sample, sequenced in a study of CD8+ T cells in alopecia areata. Sequencing relied on a cDNA template that was reverse transcribed from extracted RNA. Sequencing was performed with immunoSEQ multiplex PCR; in TCRdb, only in-frame clones are kept and a portion is missing. The repertoire holds over 100,000 clones, with around 49% as singletons. This material consisted of CD8+ T cells sorted from blood, taken at week 0. These TCRs come from a human donor with alopecia areata.

The chain uses TRBV29-1 and TRBJ1-1, with D unresolved. Per the germline V gene, CDR1 is SQVTM and CDR2 is ANQGSEA. V was shortened by 6 bases and J by 4 bases, with 9 bases between the two germline ends. The CDR3 totals 11 residues. In DNA, the CDR3 is TGCAGCGTGCCCGAGGGCACTGAAGCTTTCTTT. The encoded protein is CSVPEGTEAFF.

V is TRBV5-1 and J is TRBJ2-1; perhaps TRBD1 as D (5 bases). Trimming stripped 4 bases from V and 8 bases from J, with 25 bases between. The CDR3 extends over 17 amino acids. CDR1 and CDR2 from the germline V gene are SGHRS and YFSETQ. This CDR3 reads CASSTFLPGPGFDEQFF. The CDR3 bases are TGCGCCAGCAGCACTTTTCTCCCAGGGCCTGGGTTCGATGAGCAGTTCTTC.

The chain is built from TRBV2 and TRBJ2-5; 11 positions agree with TRBD2. This CDR3 region has 19 residues. Germline lookup yields CDR1 SNHLY and CDR2 FYNNEI. The junction had 9 bases not matched to a gene; V was cut back by 0 bases and J by 0 bases. This CDR3 is CASSEALLAGGQYQETQYF. The CDR3 nucleotides are TGTGCCAGCAGTGAAGCGCTTCTAGCGGGGGGCCAGTACCAAGAGACCCAGTACTTC.

J is TRBJ2-1 and V is TRBV6-5, with no clear D. The V end was cut by 6 bases, the J end by 0 bases, with 9 bases between. The CDR3 runs 14 residues. Germline CDR1 reads MNHEY; CDR2 reads SVGAGI. CDR3 sequence (DNA): TGTGCCAGCAGGATCGGTAGCTCCTACAATGAGCAGTTCTTC. Translation gives CASRIGSSYNEQFF.

This clone has more than one count but fewer than ten. This chain joins TRBV11-2 and TRBJ2-1; no reliable D call. Germline V gene sequence: CDR1 SGHAT, CDR2 FQNNGV. V lost 1 base and J 5 bases, leaving 3 bases between the germline ends. The CDR3 has 12 residues. The CDR3 DNA reads as TGTGCCAGCAGCTTAGTGAACAATGAGCAGTTCTTC. The encoded protein is CASSLVNNEQFF.

This chain links TRBV7-9 with TRBJ1-5; possibly TRBD1 for D (6 bases). Germline-derived CDR1 and CDR2 are SEHNR and FQNEAQ (reference sequence). The CDR3 is 15 amino acids. Trimming took 5 bases from V and 2 from J, leaving 13 bases between them. The CDR3 DNA sequence: TGTGCCAGCAGCGTGGGAGAGGGGGGCAATCAGCCCCAGCATTTT. As protein: CASSVGEGGNQPQHF.

The rearrangement joins TRBV27 to TRBJ2-7; 9 positions agree with TRBD1. This CDR3 contains 12 residues. Trimming at V came to 5 bases and at J to 6 bases, leaving 2 bases not matched to a gene. The germline V gene encodes CDR1 MNHEY and CDR2 SMNVEV (reference sequence). The DNA for the CDR3 is TGTGCCAGCAGTAGGACAGGGGCCGAGCAGTACTTC. Translation: CASSRTGAEQYF.

The chain combines TRBV2 with TRBJ2-4; the match to TRBD2 covers 8 bases. There are 16 residues in the CDR3. Losses at the gene ends were 3 bases for V and 0 bases for J; bases not matched to a gene: 4. CDR1 is SNHLY and CDR2 is FYNNEI in the germline V gene. The CDR3 reads CASSDGGGLAKNIQYF. CDR3 DNA: TGTGCCAGCAGTGATGGCGGGGGGTTAGCCAAAAACATTCAGTACTTC. Together with reference TRBV2 and TRBJ2-4, the CDR3 gives the full variable domain: EPEVTQTPSHQVTQMGQEVILRCVPISNHLYFYWYRQILGQKVEFLVSFYNNEISEKSEIFDDQFSVERPDGSNFTLKIRSTKLEDSAMYFCASSDGGGLAKNIQYFGAGTRLSVL.

The rearrangement links TRBV7-2 to TRBJ1-6, with D unclear. Trimming took 0 bases from V and 0 from J, leaving 3 bases between them. Germline CDR1 reads SGHTA; CDR2 reads FQGNSA. The CDR3 is made up of 15 amino acids. The CDR3 DNA reads as TGTGCCAGCAGCTTAGCTACCTCCTATAATTCACCCCTCCACTTT. Its protein is CASSLATSYNSPLHF.

The rearrangement uses TRBV7-9 and TRBJ2-7, with no clear D. Germline V gives CDR1 SEHNR, CDR2 FQNEAQ (reference sequence). The V and J ends lost 4 bases and 6 bases respectively, with 16 bases between them. This CDR3 is 14 amino acids long. In nucleotides, the CDR3 is TGTGCCAGCAGCTCGTACCAAGGCCTCGTCGAGCAGTACTTC. Protein product: CASSSYQGLVEQYF.

The rearrangement links TRBV12-5 to TRBJ2-7; D perhaps matches TRBD1 (5 bases). This CDR3 is built from 12 residues. The V end was cut by 6 bases, the J end by 6 bases, with 12 bases between. In germline, CDR1 is LGHNT, CDR2 FRNRAP. DNA of the CDR3: TGTGCTAGTGGCCCCGACAGTCCCGAGCAGTACTTC. This encodes CASGPDSPEQYF.

The V gene is TRBV18, the J gene TRBJ1-1; 9 bases line up with TRBD1. Germline V gives CDR1 KGHSH, CDR2 LQKENI. The V gene end was trimmed by 6 bases and the J gene end by 5 bases; junction bases not matched to a gene: 10. This CDR3 has 15 amino acids. In DNA form, the CDR3 reads TGTGCCAGCTCGGTGTCCGGGACAGGGAGGACTGAAGCTTTCTTT. This gives the protein CASSVSGTGRTEAFF.

The chain carries TRBV29-1 and TRBJ1-1; 8 bases are a match to TRBD1. V lost 7 bases to trimming and J lost 4 bases; unmatched junction nucleotides: 11. CDR3 length: 14 amino acids. Germline assignment: CDR1 SQVTM and CDR2 ANQGSEA. This CDR3 reads CSDLFGQGGTEAFF. The CDR3 region has the DNA TGCAGCGATCTTTTCGGACAGGGAGGCACTGAAGCTTTCTTT.

Only a few counts were recorded for this clone. The chain uses TRBV29-1 and TRBJ1-1; D remains unclear. Germline V gene data show CDR1 as SQVTM and CDR2 as ANQGSEA. The V gene lost 0 bases and the J gene lost 1 base, with 6 bases spanning the gap. CDR3 length: 13 amino acids. DNA for the CDR3: TGCAGCGTTGAAGAGGGTGCGAACACTGAAGCTTTCTTT. This encodes CSVEEGANTEAFF.

A few counts support this clone. The rearrangement joins TRBV7-2 to TRBJ2-3, with TRBD1 matching over 7 bases. CDR1 is SGHTA and CDR2 is FQGNSA in the germline V gene. V lost 4 bases to trimming and J lost 5 bases; unmatched junction nucleotides: 9. The CDR3 loop spans 15 amino acids. The CDR3 DNA reads as TGTGCCAGCAGCTCGGGACAGACCGTGGGAGATACGCAGTATTTT. Its protein is CASSSGQTVGDTQYF.

V usage is TRBV25-1 and J usage is TRBJ1-2; 7 bases are shared with TRBD1. CDR3 length: 13 amino acids. CDR1 and CDR2 (germline): MGHDK, SYGVNS. J was trimmed by 2 bases and V by 5 bases; bases with no gene match: 2. CDR3 sequence: CASSTTGNYGYTF. Here the CDR3 DNA reads TGTGCCAGCAGTACGACAGGGAACTATGGCTACACCTTC.

V is TRBV29-1 and J is TRBJ1-2, with 10 bases aligning to TRBD1. Trimming removed 6 bases from V and 12 bases from J; junction bases left unmatched: 7. This CDR3 is 11 amino acids long. CDR1 and CDR2 from the germline V gene are SQVTM and ANQGSEA. The chain's CDR3 is CSVPDRGDHTF. The CDR3 bases are TGCAGCGTACCGGACAGGGGGGACCACACCTTC.

This chain uses TRBV19 with TRBJ2-7, with D unclear. Trimming shortened V by 5 bases and J by 3 bases, and 17 bases separated the two germline ends. The CDR3 sequence is 15 residues long. Germline V gives CDR1 LNHDA, CDR2 SQIVND (reference sequence). DNA of the CDR3: TGTGCCAGTAGTTTAAACGGAGACACCTACTACGAGCAGTACTTC. It yields the protein CASSLNGDTYYEQYF.

This clone was counted only a few times. J is TRBJ2-2 and V is TRBV2; D perhaps matches TRBD1 (7 bases). Between the trimmed V and J ends, which lost 8 bases and 2 bases, there was a span of 12 bases. Germline-derived CDR1 and CDR2 are SNHLY and FYNNEI. The CDR3 loop spans 14 amino acids. The CDR3 nucleotides read TGTGCCAGCCGACAGGGAGGAAACACCGGGGAGCTGTTTTTT. This sequence encodes CASRQGGNTGELFF.

The V call is TRBV13, the J call TRBJ1-5; 9 bases agree with TRBD1. Germline loops: CDR1 PRHDT, CDR2 FYEKMQ (reference sequence). The CDR3 totals 15 residues. V lost 4 bases, J lost 2 bases, and 3 bases stayed unmatched. CDR3 in DNA: TGTGCCAGCAGCTCACGGACAGGGGGCAATCAGCCCCAGCATTTT. Amino acids: CASSSRTGGNQPQHF.

This clone has only a few counts. The chain uses TRBV14 and TRBJ2-7, with D perhaps TRBD2 (5 bases). Per germline, CDR1 SGHDN and CDR2 FVKESK. This CDR3 has 14 amino acids. Trimming pared 1 base from V and 5 bases from J, leaving 12 bases between. In nucleotides, the CDR3 is TGTGCCAGCAGCCAAGTAAGCTGGGGAGACGAGCAGTACTTC. Amino acid sequence: CASSQVSWGDEQYF.

At least ten counts were recorded for this clone. The V and J genes are TRBV7-9 and TRBJ2-7, with TRBD1 matching over 8 bases. CDR1 is SEHNR, CDR2 FQNEAQ, per germline (reference sequence). This CDR3 has 13 amino acids. J lost 5 bases, V lost 6 bases, and 6 bases had no gene match. The CDR3 DNA reads TGTGCCAGCAGGCCCGGGACAGGCGACGAGCAGTACTTC. It translates to CASRPGTGDEQYF. Complete variable domain (other parts from reference TRBV7-9 and TRBJ2-7): DTGVSQNPRHKITKRGQNVTFRCDPISEHNRLYWYRQTLGQGPEFLTYFQNEAQLEKSRLLSDRFSAERPKGSFSTLEIQRTEQGDSAMYLCASRPGTGDEQYFGPGTRLTVT.

CDR3 sequence reads: CASSLGANTEAFF. CDR3 nucleotides: TGTGCCAGCAGTTTGGGAGCGAACACTGAAGCTTTCTTT. This chain connects TRBV27 to TRBJ1-1; no clear D gene. The germline V gene encodes CDR1 MNHEY and CDR2 SMNVEV (reference sequence). V lost 3 bases and J 1 base, leaving 6 bases between the germline ends. The length of the CDR3 is 13 residues.

This clone was counted once. Other DNA sequences in the sample encode the same CDR3. The gene calls are TRBV30 and TRBJ1-1; the D is unclear. Trimming cost V 2 bases and J 4 bases, with 5 bases left between them. The CDR3 contains 11 residues. Germline loops: CDR1 GTSNPN, CDR2 SVGIG (reference sequence). CDR3 DNA: TGTGCCTGGAGTAGTGGCACTGAAGCTTTCTTT. Protein: CAWSSGTEAFF.

The CDR3 loop is CASSQDDAANTEAFF. The CDR3 region has the DNA TGCGCCAGCAGCCAAGATGATGCGGCGAACACTGAAGCTTTCTTT. The V and J genes are TRBV4-3 and TRBJ1-1, with D uncertain. CDR3 length: 15 amino acids. The V end was cut by 0 bases, the J end by 1 base, with 9 bases between. The germline V gene has CDR1 LGHNA and CDR2 YSLEER.

V and J are TRBV5-6 and TRBJ2-7; D is perhaps TRBD1 (5 bases). The CDR3 totals 13 residues. Trimming removed 0 bases at V and 3 bases at J, with 7 bases between. Germline CDR1 SGHDT, CDR2 YYEEEE. CDR3 region: CASSLEGHYEQYF. In DNA, the CDR3 is TGTGCCAGCAGCTTGGAGGGGCACTACGAGCAGTACTTC.

This clone was seen only a few times. The chain carries TRBV29-1 and TRBJ2-6, with 7 bases identical to TRBD1. This CDR3 spans 15 amino acids. The germline gives CDR1 SQVTM, CDR2 ANQGSEA. Trimming took 6 bases from V and 0 from J; bases not matched to a gene: 5. The CDR3 DNA follows: TGCAGCGTCACAGGGGACACCTCTGGGGCCAACGTCCTGACTTTC. This translates into CSVTGDTSGANVLTF. The variable domain in full, with the rest retrieved from reference TRBV29-1 and TRBJ2-6, is SAVISQKPSRDICQRGTSLTIQCQVDSQVTMMFWYRQQPGQSLTLIATANQGSEATYESGFVIDKFPISRPNLTFSTLTVSNMSPEDSSIYLCSVTGDTSGANVLTFGAGSRLTVL.